This T cell receptor beta chain was captured in a study of cytomegalovirus exposure and HLA in healthy donors. Use of 60 Vbeta and 13 Jbeta primers characterized the PCR. Profiling relied on immunoSEQ multiplex PCR, and the TCRdb table lists in-frame clones only, not all of them. The table records under 200,000 clones, 10% to 15% of them present only once. Germline V gene data show CDR1 as SGHTA and CDR2 as FQGNSA. Trimming stripped 5 bases from V and 2 bases from J, with 16 bases between. The CDR3 has 15 residues. The sample was PBMCs. The chain combines TRBV7-2 with TRBJ2-7; tentative D call: TRBD1 (5 bases). The sequence was collected from a man aged 45-65 years in good health and CMV-seropositive. CDR3 in DNA: TGTGCCAGCAGCATTTGGGGCACTATGACCTACGAGCAGTACTTC. Amino acids: CASSIWGTMTYEQYF.